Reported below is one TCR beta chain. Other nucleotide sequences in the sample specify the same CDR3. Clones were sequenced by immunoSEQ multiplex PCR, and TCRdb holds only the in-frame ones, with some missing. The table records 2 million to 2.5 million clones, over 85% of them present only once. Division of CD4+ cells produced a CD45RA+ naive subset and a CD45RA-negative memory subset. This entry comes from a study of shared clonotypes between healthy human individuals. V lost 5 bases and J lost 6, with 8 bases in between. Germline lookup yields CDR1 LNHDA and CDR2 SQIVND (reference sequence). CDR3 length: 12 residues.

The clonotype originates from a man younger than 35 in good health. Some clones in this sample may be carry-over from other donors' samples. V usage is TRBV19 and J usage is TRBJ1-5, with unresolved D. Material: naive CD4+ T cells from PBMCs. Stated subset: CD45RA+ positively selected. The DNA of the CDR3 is TGTGCCAGTAGTCCCCGGGGTCAGCCCCAGCATTTT. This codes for CASSPRGQPQHF.